The 26 T cell receptor beta chains below come from one sample, sequenced in a study of regulatory T cells in long-lasting Graves disease. Time point: persistent/refractory GD, antithyroid drugs over 5 years with positive TRAb. Researchers made the TCR library from RNA that was extracted from PBMCs. Construction of the TCR beta libraries employed iRepertoire HTBI primers in conjunction with Arm-PCR of CDR3 regions. TCRdb reprocessed the multiplex PCR reads with MiXCR, giving one entry per CDR3 protein. The sample lists 400,000 to 500,000 distinct CDR3 sequences; over 20% were seen once. Sequenced material: peripheral blood mononuclear cells (PBMCs), taken when the disease was refractory, from a patient treated with antithyroid drugs. Receptors originate from a female donor with Graves disease.

This clonotype was picked up many times. At one end the junction does not follow the germline gene, possibly because of a read error. The chain recombines TRBV5-1 with TRBJ2-2; 8 positions agree with TRBD1. The germline V gene has CDR1 SGHRS and CDR2 YFSETQ. This CDR3 has 15 amino acids. CDR3 in DNA: TGTGCCAGCAGCTTAGTACAGGGGGACACCGGGGAGCTGTTTTTT. Translating it yields CASSLVQGDTGELFF.

This clonotype was seen a few times. The J gene is TRBJ2-2, the V gene TRBV6-1; D is tentatively TRBD1 or TRBD2 (6 bases each). Trimming removed 5 bases from V and 3 bases from J, with 13 bases in between. CDR3 length: 15 amino acids. Germline V gene sequence: CDR1 MNHNS, CDR2 SASEGT. The CDR3, as DNA: TGTGCCAGCAGTCCCCGGGGGCCCCACACCGGGGAGCTGTTTTTT. It is translated as CASSPRGPHTGELFF.

This clonotype was observed at least ten times. This chain connects TRBV3-1 to TRBJ2-7, with 9 bases identical to TRBD2. Germline V gene sequence: CDR1 LGHDT, CDR2 YNNKEL (reference sequence). This CDR3 has 16 residues. Trimming at V came to 4 bases and at J to 1 base, leaving 8 bases not matched to a gene. CDR3 sequence reads: CASSLKGLAGSYEQYF. The CDR3 DNA sequence: TGTGCCAGCAGCCTAAAGGGGCTAGCGGGATCCTACGAGCAGTACTTC.

In this sample, this clonotype turned up many times. This chain links TRBV12-3 or TRBV12-4 with TRBJ1-2; 10 bases are a match to TRBD1. With V trimmed by 4 bases and J by 4 bases, 6 bases remained unmatched. The CDR3 contains 15 residues. The CDR3 loop reads CASSSTGGAGYGYTF. CDR3 DNA: TGTGCCAGCAGTTCGACAGGGGGCGCGGGCTATGGCTACACCTTC.

This sequence joins TRBV2 and TRBJ1-1; TRBD1 is a possible D gene (6 bases). Deletions cut 7 bases from V and 0 bases from J, with 15 bases between. Germline V gene lookup returns CDR1 SNHLY and CDR2 FYNNEI. The CDR3 is 15 residues long. This CDR3 is CASKRGGGMNTEAFF. In DNA form, the CDR3 reads TGTGCCAGCAAAAGGGGGGGGGGGATGAACACTGAAGCTTTCTTT.

This clonotype was seen many times. This chain connects TRBV12-3 or TRBV12-4 to TRBJ1-1, with 7 bases identical to TRBD1. The CDR3 has 15 amino acids. V lost 5 bases to trimming and J lost 0 bases; unmatched junction nucleotides: 6. Here the CDR3 DNA reads TGTGCCAGCAGTCCCCAGGGGGTGATGAACACTGAAGCTTTCTTT. It codes for CASSPQGVMNTEAFF.

This clonotype was seen ten or more times. J is TRBJ1-4 and V is TRBV28; 10 bases agree with TRBD1. Trimming took 10 bases from V and 13 from J; bases not matched to a gene: 9. Germline loops: CDR1 MDHEN, CDR2 SYDVKM. The CDR3 is 12 residues long. In DNA, the CDR3 is TGTGCCACCGGGACAGGGGAGGGGTCACTGTTTTTT. It encodes CATGTGEGSLFF.

The chain carries TRBV30 and TRBJ2-7; perhaps D is TRBD1 or TRBD2 (6 bases each). Trimming took 0 bases from V and 3 from J, leaving 15 bases between them. Germline values: CDR1 GTSNPN, CDR2 SVGIG (reference sequence). The CDR3 runs 15 residues. CDR3 protein: CAWSVTGAGHYEQYF. CDR3 coding DNA: TGTGCCTGGAGTGTGACGGGGGCCGGTCACTACGAGCAGTACTTC.

With regard to this clonotype: This may arise from a read error, as a much more abundant clone is one base away. The gene calls are TRBV7-9 and TRBJ2-5; 9 nucleotides match TRBD1. There are 16 residues in the CDR3. Germline values: CDR1 SEHNR, CDR2 FQNEAQ (reference sequence). The chain's CDR3 is CASGLTGTGYGETQYF. The CDR3 region has the DNA TGTGCCAGCGGCTTAACCGGGACAGGGTACGGAGAGACCCAGTACTTC.

This clonotype came up many times. This chain uses TRBV12-3 or TRBV12-4 with TRBJ1-2, with TRBD1 matching 7 bases. The CDR3 covers 13 residues. V dropped 6 bases and J dropped 4; count of bases not matched to a gene: 5. The CDR3: CASSTGTVYGYTF. CDR3 sequence (DNA): TGTGCCAGCAGCACCGGGACAGTCTATGGCTACACCTTC.

This clonotype was recorded at least ten times. This sequence joins TRBV2 and TRBJ2-7; a weak D match, TRBD1 (5 bases). Per germline, CDR1 SNHLY and CDR2 FYNNEI. The CDR3 runs to 13 residues. Trimming stripped 6 bases from V and 4 bases from J, with 13 bases between. The CDR3 protein is CASRGSRVYEQYF. In DNA form, the CDR3 reads TGTGCCAGCAGAGGTTCCAGGGTGTACGAGCAGTACTTC.

This rearrangement joins TRBV10-2 to TRBJ2-5; D possibly corresponds to TRBD2 (5 bases). The CDR3 extends over 13 amino acids. V was trimmed by 4 bases and J by 2 bases, leaving 8 bases between them. The germline V gene has CDR1 WSHSY and CDR2 SAAADI. For the CDR3, the DNA is TGCGCCAGCAGTGGGACTCAGCAAGAGACCCAGTACTTC. This encodes CASSGTQQETQYF.

This chain links TRBV18 with TRBJ1-5; D remains unclear. Trimming left V 6 bases short and J 2 bases short, with 17 bases between. This CDR3 contains 16 residues. CDR1 KGHSH and CDR2 LQKENI come from the germline V gene. This CDR3 reads CASSRLGGYGNQPQHF. In nucleotides, the CDR3 is TGTGCCAGCTCTCGGCTCGGTGGCTACGGCAATCAGCCCCAGCATTTT.

This clonotype was seen only a few times. This chain connects TRBV20-1 to TRBJ2-7, with D tentatively TRBD1 (6 bases). The V gene lost 4 bases and the J gene lost 4 bases, with 14 bases spanning the gap. The germline gives CDR1 DFQATT, CDR2 SNEGSKA (reference sequence). The CDR3 consists of 13 residues. The CDR3 here is CSAIRDTDYEQYF. For the CDR3, the DNA is TGCAGTGCTATCCGGGACACCGATTACGAGCAGTACTTC.

V gene TRBV24-1 combines with J gene TRBJ2-2; D is possibly TRBD1 or TRBD2 (5 bases each). Trimming shortened V by 2 bases and J by 9 bases, and 12 bases separated the two germline ends. CDR3 length: 14 amino acids. Germline lookup yields CDR1 KGHDR and CDR2 SFDVKD. CDR3 sequence: CATSDWGRDRELFF. CDR3 nucleotide sequence: TGTGCCACCAGTGATTGGGGACGCGACAGGGAGCTGTTTTTT.

The CDR3 DNA sequence: TGTGCCAGCAGCCCCCGGGTGACGGACGTAACCGGGGAGCTGTTTTTT. Translating it yields CASSPRVTDVTGELFF. The gene calls are TRBV11-2 and TRBJ2-2; D gene unclear. Trimming removed 5 bases at V and 5 bases at J, with 18 bases between. The CDR3 consists of 16 residues. Germline V gene data show CDR1 as SGHAT and CDR2 as FQNNGV.

At least ten counts were recorded for this clonotype. The chain combines TRBV11-2 with TRBJ1-1; D gene uncertain. V was trimmed by 0 bases and J by 4 bases, leaving 18 bases between them. Germline CDR1 and CDR2: SGHAT and FQNNGV. The CDR3 covers 17 residues. This chain's CDR3 is CASSLDRMGLMGTEAFF. The CDR3 DNA reads TGTGCCAGCAGCTTAGATCGAATGGGCCTTATGGGCACTGAAGCTTTCTTT.

This clonotype came up many times. The V call is TRBV29-1, the J call TRBJ1-1, with D uncertain. There are 12 residues in the CDR3. Trimming removed 3 bases at V and 1 base at J, with 6 bases between. Germline V gene data show CDR1 as SQVTM and CDR2 as ANQGSEA. The CDR3 loop is CSVEEQNTEAFF. DNA for the CDR3: TGCAGCGTTGAGGAGCAGAACACTGAAGCTTTCTTT.

This sequence joins TRBV29-1 and TRBJ2-7, with unresolved D. The CDR3 spans 12 residues. The germline CDR1 and CDR2 sequences are SQVTM and ANQGSEA. V shed 0 bases and J shed 0 bases, with 3 bases lying between them. CDR3 nucleotides: TGCAGCGTTGAAGAAGCCTCCTACGAGCAGTACTTC. Protein sequence: CSVEEASYEQYF.

This chain joins TRBV5-1 and TRBJ2-5; 12 nucleotides agree with TRBD1. Trimming at V came to 2 bases and at J to 7 bases, leaving 9 bases not matched to a gene. Per the germline V gene, CDR1 is SGHRS and CDR2 is YFSETQ. This CDR3 spans 16 amino acids. CDR3 region: CASSLTGQGAPSTQYF. CDR3 DNA: TGCGCCAGCAGCTTAACGGGACAGGGGGCCCCATCGACCCAGTACTTC. Drawing the rest from reference TRBV5-1 and TRBJ2-5, the complete variable domain is KAGVTQTPRYLIKTRGQQVTLSCSPISGHRSVSWYQQTPGQGLQFLFEYFSETQRNKGNFPGRFSGRQFSNSRSEMNVSTLELGDSALYLCASSLTGQGAPSTQYFGPGTRLLVL.

The chain is built from TRBV14 and TRBJ2-7; D remains ambiguous. The CDR3 has 14 residues. Germline V gene sequence: CDR1 SGHDN, CDR2 FVKESK. Trimming removed 5 bases from V and 3 bases from J, with 14 bases in between. The DNA of the CDR3 is TGTGCCAGCAGCGCGCGGACCTTTAACTACGAGCAGTACTTC. It specifies CASSARTFNYEQYF.

V gene TRBV5-6 combines with J gene TRBJ2-7; no clear D. The CDR3 extends over 12 amino acids. The V gene lost 4 bases and the J gene lost 4 bases, with 9 bases spanning the gap. Germline-derived CDR1 and CDR2 are SGHDT and YYEEEE. The CDR3 loop is CASSIQVYEQYF. CDR3 bases: TGTGCCAGCAGCATTCAAGTTTACGAGCAGTACTTC.

This clonotype showed up many times. The chain joins TRBV12-3 or TRBV12-4 to TRBJ1-2; D perhaps matches TRBD1 (5 bases). The V end was cut by 3 bases, the J end by 8 bases, with 19 bases between. There are 15 residues in the CDR3. For the CDR3, the DNA is TGTGCCAGCAGTTTGGTGGGTGGAGGGGCAGGAGGCTACACCTTC. Protein sequence: CASSLVGGGAGGYTF.

There are a few counts of this clonotype. The chain links TRBV5-8 to TRBJ2-7; no firm D call. Germline values: CDR1 SGHTS, CDR2 YDEGEE. This CDR3 is built from 13 residues. Trimming took 7 bases from V and 3 from J, leaving 14 bases between them. CDR3 region: CASDPETVYEQYF. DNA for the CDR3: TGTGCCAGCGACCCCGAGACCGTCTACGAGCAGTACTTC.

This clonotype was detected many times. At one boundary the junction diverges from the germline segment, which might be a read error. The chain employs TRBV5-1 and TRBJ1-1; tentative D call: TRBD1 (5 bases). The CDR3 contains 13 residues. Germline V lookup: CDR1 SGHRS, CDR2 YFSETQ. DNA of the CDR3: TGTGCCAGCAGTGCGGGTACGGGGGGTGAAGCTTTCTTT. Translating it yields CASSAGTGGEAFF.

This clonotype was found many times. The chain employs TRBV5-5 and TRBJ1-1, with D unresolved. The CDR3 loop spans 13 amino acids. CDR1 is SGHKS and CDR2 is YYEKEE in the germline V gene (reference sequence). The V end lost 7 bases, the J end lost 3 bases, and 13 bases lay between the germline ends. CDR3 in DNA: TGTGCCAGCGATGGACTTGGGGACACTGAAGCTTTCTTT. It is translated as CASDGLGDTEAFF.